What follows are 5 T cell receptor beta chains derived from one specimen sequenced in a study of shared clonotypes between healthy human individuals. It was CD45RO-negative cells, positively selected for CCR7, that made up naive CD8 cells, with terminally differentiated effector memory CD45RA+ cells excluded. Some clones are missing from TCRdb's copy, which holds only in-frame ones; the method was immunoSEQ multiplex PCR. The sample lists about 2,100,000 clones, 93% occurring once. Sequenced input: naive CD8+ T cells from PBMCs. These receptors all stem from a man aged 18 to 30 in good health. Some clones in this sample may be carry-over from other donors' samples.

The gene calls are TRBV9 and TRBJ2-2; a weak D match, TRBD2 (6 bases). Looked up from germline, CDR1 is SGDLS and CDR2 is YYNGEE. This CDR3 has 15 residues. Deletions cut 4 bases from V and 6 bases from J, with 16 bases between. The CDR3, as DNA: TGTGCCAGCAGCTTCACGGGGAGCGGGTCCGGGGAGCTGTTTTTT. This gives the protein CASSFTGSGSGELFF.

This clone turned up a few times. The chain couples TRBV27 to TRBJ2-1; 11 nucleotides align to TRBD2. The CDR3 consists of 15 residues. Unmatched junction bases numbered 7, after V lost 7 bases and J lost 5 bases. CDR1 MNHEY and CDR2 SMNVEV come from the germline V gene (reference sequence). CDR3 DNA sequence: TGTGCCAGCACAAAGACTAGCGGGACCGACAATGAGCAGTTCTTC. Amino acid sequence: CASTKTSGTDNEQFF.

The genes are TRBV11-2 and TRBJ2-2; 7 bases are shared with TRBD2. J gave up 5 bases and V 11 bases, and 11 bases lay outside the gene matches. CDR3 length equals 14 residues. Germline V gene data show CDR1 as SGHAT and CDR2 as FQNNGV. This chain's CDR3 is CASPGGRGTGELFF. CDR3 nucleotide sequence: TGTGCCTCCCCTGGCGGGAGAGGTACCGGGGAGCTGTTTTTT.

The rearrangement joins TRBV7-9 to TRBJ2-7; D is unclear. Trimming cost V 1 base and J 3 bases, with 10 bases left between them. The CDR3 runs to 14 residues. Germline values: CDR1 SEHNR, CDR2 FQNEAQ (reference sequence). CDR3 region: CASSLVKANYEQYF. The DNA for the CDR3 is TGTGCCAGCAGCTTAGTTAAGGCTAACTACGAGCAGTACTTC.

The chain uses TRBV28 and TRBJ1-1; the match to TRBD1 covers 10 bases. V was pared by 8 bases and J by 3 bases, with 3 bases of the junction left unmatched. Germline-derived CDR1 and CDR2 are MDHEN and SYDVKM. CDR3 size: 13 residues. CDR3 region: CASGTGEDTEAFF. The CDR3 DNA reads TGTGCCAGCGGGACAGGGGAGGACACTGAAGCTTTCTTT.